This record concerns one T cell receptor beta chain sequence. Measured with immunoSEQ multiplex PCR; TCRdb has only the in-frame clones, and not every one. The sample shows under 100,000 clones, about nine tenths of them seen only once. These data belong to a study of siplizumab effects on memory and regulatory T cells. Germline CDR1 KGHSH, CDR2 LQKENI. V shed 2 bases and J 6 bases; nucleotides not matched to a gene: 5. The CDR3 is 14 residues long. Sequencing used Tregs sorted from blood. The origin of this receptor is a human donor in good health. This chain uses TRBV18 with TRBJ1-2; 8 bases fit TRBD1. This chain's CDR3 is CASSPGVRGHGYTF. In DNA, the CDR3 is TGTGCCAGCTCACCAGGGGTCAGGGGGCATGGCTACACCTTC.